Presented here are 21 T cell receptor beta chains from one specimen sequenced in a study of blood T cell repertoires in COVID-19. The protocol was immunoSEQ multiplex PCR, while the TCRdb copy is restricted to in-frame clones and leaves out a portion. The repertoire holds 40,000 to 55,000 clones, with approximately 80% as singletons. Sequencing was carried out using peripheral blood. All receptors come from a human donor in a cohort sampled during active COVID-19.

The V call is TRBV7-2, the J call TRBJ1-3; tentative D call: TRBD1 (5 bases). This CDR3 is built from 17 residues. V was pared by 5 bases and J by 0 bases, with 17 bases between. Germline CDR1 and CDR2: SGHTA and FQGNSA. The CDR3 coding sequence is TGTGCCAGCAGCCCGGGAGGAGGGGCAAGCTCTGGAAACACCATATATTTT. It encodes CASSPGGGASSGNTIYF.

This clone was seen only a few times. The rearrangement links TRBV11-3 to TRBJ2-4; 8 bases are a match to TRBD2. The CDR3 totals 13 residues. The V and J ends lost 6 bases and 9 bases, in that order; junction bases with no gene match: 7. Germline lookup yields CDR1 SGHNT and CDR2 YENEEA. In DNA form, the CDR3 reads TGTGCCAGCAGTCCGGGGGGGTCGGCCATTCAGTACTTC. Its protein product is CASSPGGSAIQYF.

This rearrangement joins TRBV12-5 to TRBJ2-1, with 10 bases that match TRBD2. Germline V gene lookup returns CDR1 LGHNT and CDR2 FRNRAP. V dropped 1 base and J dropped 8; count of bases not matched to a gene: 8. The CDR3 extends over 16 amino acids. As DNA, the CDR3 is TGTGCTAGTGGTTTGGGACTAGCGGGCGATGGTGATGAGCAGTTCTTC. Residues: CASGLGLAGDGDEQFF.

The chain is built from TRBV5-4 and TRBJ2-1; the D gene is possibly TRBD2 (6 bases). The CDR3 runs 15 residues. V was pared by 5 bases and J by 9 bases, with 21 bases between. Germline V lookup: CDR1 SGHNT, CDR2 YYREEE (reference sequence). The CDR3 DNA sequence: TGTGCCAGCAGATACCGACTAGAGGGCCACGGTGAGCAGTTCTTC. This translates into CASRYRLEGHGEQFF.

This clone was seen only a few times. The chain carries TRBV19 and TRBJ1-1; no reliable D call. V lost 3 bases and J lost 3, with 17 bases in between. Per the germline V gene, CDR1 is LNHDA and CDR2 is SQIVND (reference sequence). This CDR3 is built from 16 residues. CDR3 sequence (DNA): TGTGCCAGTAGTATGGACCCGGCCCTGAGGGACACTGAAGCTTTCTTT. Translating it yields CASSMDPALRDTEAFF. The full variable domain, with the rest looked up from reference TRBV19 and TRBJ1-1, is DGGITQSPKYLFRKEGQNVTLSCEQNLNHDAMYWYRQDPGQGLRLIYYSQIVNDFQKGDIAEGYSVSREKKESFPLTVTSAQKNPTAFYLCASSMDPALRDTEAFFGQGTRLTVV.

CDR3 nucleotides: TGTGCCAGCAGCCCTAAGACCGGGGTGAACACTGAAGCTTTCTTT. This gives the protein CASSPKTGVNTEAFF. V usage is TRBV9 and J usage is TRBJ1-1; D unclear. The CDR3 length is 15 residues. The germline V gene has CDR1 SGDLS and CDR2 YYNGEE. Trimming pared 4 bases from V and 0 bases from J, leaving 13 bases between.

This clone was counted a single time. The chain joins TRBV11-2 to TRBJ2-7; TRBD1 agrees at 10 bases. The CDR3 extends over 13 amino acids. CDR1 and CDR2 (germline): SGHAT, FQNNGV. The V gene end was trimmed by 5 bases and the J gene end by 3 bases; junction bases not matched to a gene: 1. The CDR3 bases are TGTGCCAGCAGCCGGGACAGGGGCTACGAGCAGTACTTC. Amino acid sequence: CASSRDRGYEQYF. Full variable domain (outside the CDR3, taken from reference TRBV11-2 and TRBJ2-7): EAGVAQSPRYKIIEKRQSVAFWCNPISGHATLYWYQQILGQGPKLLIQFQNNGVVDDSQLPKDRFSAERLKGVDSTLKIQPAKLEDSAVYLCASSRDRGYEQYFGPGTRLTVT.

The chain joins TRBV29-1 to TRBJ1-1; 10 bases are a match to TRBD1. The V and J ends lost 1 base and 5 bases, in that order; junction bases with no gene match: 10. Germline CDR1 and CDR2: SQVTM and ANQGSEA. The CDR3 runs 16 residues. The CDR3 sequence is CSVEAPGQGYRTEAFF. Written as DNA, the CDR3 is TGCAGCGTTGAAGCTCCGGGACAGGGGTATCGTACTGAAGCTTTCTTT.

The V call is TRBV15, the J call TRBJ1-2; D remains ambiguous. Trimming took 1 base from V and 4 from J, leaving 7 bases between them. CDR1 and CDR2 from the germline V gene are LNHNV and YYDKDF (reference sequence). The CDR3 totals 13 residues. DNA of the CDR3: TGTGCCACCAGCAGAGTAGCCCTCTATGGCTACACCTTC. Its protein product is CATSRVALYGYTF.

The chain combines TRBV10-3 with TRBJ1-3; TRBD1 is a possible D gene (5 bases). The CDR3 spans 15 residues. V lost 4 bases and J lost 0, with 10 bases in between. The germline CDR1 and CDR2 sequences are ENHRY and SYGVKD. CDR3 sequence: CAISGRALSGNTIYF. The CDR3 nucleotides read TGTGCCATCAGTGGCAGGGCCCTCTCTGGAAACACCATATATTTT.

The chain employs TRBV9 and TRBJ1-2, with TRBD1 identical over 8 bases. The J segment lost 7 bases and the V segment lost 4 bases, leaving 9 bases of the junction unmatched. The germline V gene encodes CDR1 SGDLS and CDR2 YYNGEE. CDR3 length equals 14 residues. The CDR3 reads CASSLRTGMGGYTF. CDR3 DNA: TGTGCCAGCAGCCTGAGGACAGGGATGGGTGGCTACACCTTC.

The CDR3 region is CASSPGHTGNTIYF. The CDR3 nucleotides are TGCGCCAGCAGCCCGGGACACACTGGAAACACCATATATTTT. The chain couples TRBV5-1 to TRBJ1-3; tentative D call: TRBD1 (6 bases). This CDR3 has 14 amino acids. V was trimmed by 4 bases and J by 2 bases, leaving 10 bases between them. Germline-derived CDR1 and CDR2 are SGHRS and YFSETQ.

This chain links TRBV11-2 with TRBJ1-6; D possibly corresponds to TRBD1 (6 bases). The CDR3 runs 16 residues. CDR1 and CDR2 from the germline V gene are SGHAT and FQNNGV. Trimming pared 5 bases from V and 0 bases from J, leaving 11 bases between. The CDR3 reads CASSTGQSSYNSPLHF. CDR3 in DNA: TGTGCCAGCAGCACTGGACAGAGCTCCTATAATTCACCCCTCCACTTT.

The chain has TRBV10-3 and TRBJ1-1, with TRBD1 as a possible D gene (6 bases). Germline loops: CDR1 ENHRY, CDR2 SYGVKD. V was shortened by 4 bases and J by 4 bases, with 10 bases between the two germline ends. This CDR3 is 13 amino acids long. CDR3 protein: CAISAGVGTEAFF. As DNA, the CDR3 is TGTGCCATCAGTGCAGGGGTCGGCACTGAAGCTTTCTTT.

The CDR3 DNA reads TGTGCCAGCACCCTAACAGGGGGAGTCCGTACCGGGGAGCTGTTTTTT. Translated, it gives CASTLTGGVRTGELFF. The chain couples TRBV28 to TRBJ2-2, with TRBD1 matching over 8 bases. Trimming cost V 7 bases and J 5 bases; bases outside gene matches: 12. Germline lookup yields CDR1 MDHEN and CDR2 SYDVKM. CDR3 size: 16 residues.

The rearrangement joins TRBV6-4 to TRBJ1-2; D is unresolved. The CDR3 is made up of 15 amino acids. Looked up from germline, CDR1 is MRHNA and CDR2 is SNTAGT. The germline V and J ends were trimmed by 0 bases and 4 bases, with 12 bases remaining between them. CDR3 residues: CASSDSSEGGYGYTF. The CDR3 DNA is TGTGCCAGCAGTGACTCCTCGGAGGGAGGCTATGGCTACACCTTC.

J is TRBJ1-3 and V is TRBV3-1 (or the pseudogene TRBV3-2); D is possibly TRBD1 (5 bases). CDR1 is LGHDT and CDR2 is YNNKEL in the germline V gene (reference sequence). The CDR3 length is 15 residues. Trimming took off 5 bases at V and 0 bases at J, with 11 bases between the two ends. CDR3 nucleotides: TGTGCCAGCAGCTTCCGACAGCCCTCTGGAAACACCATATATTTT. It codes for CASSFRQPSGNTIYF.

The chain couples TRBV2 to TRBJ2-2; TRBD2 matches 9 bases. The trim removed 6 bases at V and 0 bases at J, leaving 2 bases unmatched. The CDR3 consists of 15 residues. CDR1 SNHLY and CDR2 FYNNEI come from the germline V gene. The CDR3 nucleotides read TGTGCCAGCAGATTAGCGGGGGCGAACACCGGGGAGCTGTTTTTT. Protein: CASRLAGANTGELFF.

The chain has TRBV5-1 and TRBJ2-1; possibly TRBD2 for D (5 bases). Germline V gene lookup returns CDR1 SGHRS and CDR2 YFSETQ. The CDR3 totals 17 residues. V shed 2 bases and J shed 0 bases, with 15 bases lying between them. This CDR3 is CASSFPPAESSYNEQFF. In DNA, the CDR3 is TGCGCCAGCAGCTTCCCTCCAGCGGAAAGCTCCTACAATGAGCAGTTCTTC.

This clone was observed a few times. This chain links TRBV10-2 with TRBJ1-2; the D gene is possibly TRBD1 (6 bases). The CDR3 sequence is 17 residues long. The germline gives CDR1 WSHSY, CDR2 SAAADI. V lost 4 bases and J lost 0, with 18 bases in between. The CDR3 DNA sequence: TGCGCCAGCAGTGTAAGCATAGCAGGGGATTCTAACTATGGCTACACCTTC. Amino acids: CASSVSIAGDSNYGYTF.

This chain links TRBV7-2 with TRBJ2-1; 8 nucleotides line up with TRBD2. The CDR3 length is 15 residues. V lost 5 bases to trimming and J lost 4 bases; unmatched junction nucleotides: 7. The germline CDR1 and CDR2 sequences are SGHTA and FQGNSA. The CDR3 DNA reads as TGTGCCAGCAGCCCGAGCGCGGGGGGTTACAATGAGCAGTTCTTC. It codes for CASSPSAGGYNEQFF.